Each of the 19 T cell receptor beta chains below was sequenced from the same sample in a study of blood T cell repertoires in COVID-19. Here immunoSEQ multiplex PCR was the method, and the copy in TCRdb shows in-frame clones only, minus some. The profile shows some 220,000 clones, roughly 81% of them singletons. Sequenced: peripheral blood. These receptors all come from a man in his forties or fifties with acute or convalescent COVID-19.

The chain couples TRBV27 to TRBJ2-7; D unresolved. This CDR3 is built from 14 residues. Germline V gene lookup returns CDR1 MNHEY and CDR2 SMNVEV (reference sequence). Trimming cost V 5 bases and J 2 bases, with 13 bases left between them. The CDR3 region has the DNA TGTGCCAGCAGTAAGCTAGATTTCCCCTACGAGCAGTACTTC. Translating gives CASSKLDFPYEQYF.

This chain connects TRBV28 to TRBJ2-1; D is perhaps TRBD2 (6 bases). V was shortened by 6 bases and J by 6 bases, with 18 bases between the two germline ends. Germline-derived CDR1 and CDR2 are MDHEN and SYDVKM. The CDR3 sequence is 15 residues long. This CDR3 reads CASSPWGGKGNEQFF. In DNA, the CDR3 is TGTGCCAGCAGCCCCTGGGGCGGGAAGGGCAATGAGCAGTTCTTC. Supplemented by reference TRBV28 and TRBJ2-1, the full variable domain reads DVKVTQSSRYLVKRTGEKVFLECVQDMDHENMFWYRQDPGLGLRLIYFSYDVKMKEKGDIPEGYSVSREKKERFSLILESASTNQTSMYLCASSPWGGKGNEQFFGPGTRLTVL.

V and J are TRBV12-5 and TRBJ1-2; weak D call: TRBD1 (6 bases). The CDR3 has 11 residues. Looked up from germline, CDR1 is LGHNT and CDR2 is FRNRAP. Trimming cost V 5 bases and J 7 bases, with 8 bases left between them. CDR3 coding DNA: TGTGCTAGTGGTACAGGGTTTGGCTACACCTTC. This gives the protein CASGTGFGYTF. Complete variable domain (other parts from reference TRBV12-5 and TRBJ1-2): DARVTQTPRHKVTEMGQEVTMRCQPILGHNTVFWYRQTMMQGLELLAYFRNRAPLDDSGMPKDRFSAEMPDATLATLKIQPSEPRDSAVYFCASGTGFGYTFGSGTRLTVV.

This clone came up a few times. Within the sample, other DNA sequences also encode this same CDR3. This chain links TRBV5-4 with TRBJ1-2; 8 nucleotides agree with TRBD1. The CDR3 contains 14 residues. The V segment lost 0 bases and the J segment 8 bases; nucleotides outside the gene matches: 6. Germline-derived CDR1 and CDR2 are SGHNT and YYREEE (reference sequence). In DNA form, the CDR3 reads TGTGCCAGCAGCTTGGACCCAGGGGGCTACGGCTACACCTTC. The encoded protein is CASSLDPGGYGYTF.

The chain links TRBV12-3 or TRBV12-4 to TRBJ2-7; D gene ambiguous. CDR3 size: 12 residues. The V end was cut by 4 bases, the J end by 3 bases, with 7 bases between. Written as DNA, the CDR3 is TGTGCCAGCAGTTCAGGATTCTACGAGCAGTACTTC. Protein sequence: CASSSGFYEQYF.

CDR3 residues: CASSLNREETQYF. DNA of the CDR3: TGCGCCAGCAGCTTGAACAGGGAAGAGACCCAGTACTTC. The gene calls are TRBV5-1 and TRBJ2-5; maybe TRBD1 (6 bases). The CDR3 consists of 13 residues. Germline V gene sequence: CDR1 SGHRS, CDR2 YFSETQ. Trimming took off 1 base at V and 3 bases at J, with 7 bases between the two ends.

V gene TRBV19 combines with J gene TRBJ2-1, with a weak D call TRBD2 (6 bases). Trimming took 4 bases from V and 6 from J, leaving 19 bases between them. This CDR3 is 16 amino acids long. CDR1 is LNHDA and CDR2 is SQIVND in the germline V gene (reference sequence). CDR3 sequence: CASSTIRTKGLNEQFF. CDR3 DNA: TGTGCCAGTAGTACCATCCGGACTAAGGGTCTCAATGAGCAGTTCTTC.

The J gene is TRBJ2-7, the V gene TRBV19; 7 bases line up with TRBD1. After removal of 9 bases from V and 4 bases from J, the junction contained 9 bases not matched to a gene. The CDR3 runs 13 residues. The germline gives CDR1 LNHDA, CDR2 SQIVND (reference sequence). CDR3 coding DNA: TGTGCCAGCAACTGGAGACAGGGTTACGAGCAGTACTTC. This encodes CASNWRQGYEQYF.

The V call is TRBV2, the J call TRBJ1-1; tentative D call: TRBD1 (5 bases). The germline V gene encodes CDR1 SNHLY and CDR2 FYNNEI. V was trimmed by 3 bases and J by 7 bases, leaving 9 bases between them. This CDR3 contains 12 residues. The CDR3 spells CASSEDTDEAFF. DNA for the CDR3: TGTGCCAGCAGTGAGGACACGGATGAAGCTTTCTTT.

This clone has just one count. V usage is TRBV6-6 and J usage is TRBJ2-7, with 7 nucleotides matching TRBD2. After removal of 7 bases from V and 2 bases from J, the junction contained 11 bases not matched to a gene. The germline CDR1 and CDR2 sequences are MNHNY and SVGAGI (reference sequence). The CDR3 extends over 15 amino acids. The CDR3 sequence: CASTHLLAEAYEQYF. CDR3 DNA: TGTGCCAGCACTCACTTGCTAGCGGAGGCCTACGAGCAGTACTTC.

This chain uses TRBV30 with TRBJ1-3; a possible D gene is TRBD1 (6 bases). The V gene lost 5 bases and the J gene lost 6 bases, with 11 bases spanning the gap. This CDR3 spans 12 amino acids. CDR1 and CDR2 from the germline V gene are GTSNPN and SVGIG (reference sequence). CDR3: CAWGDRLNTIYF. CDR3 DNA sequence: TGTGCCTGGGGAGACAGGCTAAACACCATATATTTT.

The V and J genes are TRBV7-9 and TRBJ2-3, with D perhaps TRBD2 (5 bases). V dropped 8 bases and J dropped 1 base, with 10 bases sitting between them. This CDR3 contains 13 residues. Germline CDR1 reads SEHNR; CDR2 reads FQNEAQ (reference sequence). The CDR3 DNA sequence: TGTGCCAGCCAAAGAGCGGGCACAGATACGCAGTATTTT. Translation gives CASQRAGTDTQYF.

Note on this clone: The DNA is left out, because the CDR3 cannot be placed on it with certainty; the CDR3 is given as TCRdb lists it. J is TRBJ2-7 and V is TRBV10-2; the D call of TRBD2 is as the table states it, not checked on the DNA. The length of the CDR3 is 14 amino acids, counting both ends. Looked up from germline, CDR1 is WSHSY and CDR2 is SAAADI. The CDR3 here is CASSSSGGPYEQYF.

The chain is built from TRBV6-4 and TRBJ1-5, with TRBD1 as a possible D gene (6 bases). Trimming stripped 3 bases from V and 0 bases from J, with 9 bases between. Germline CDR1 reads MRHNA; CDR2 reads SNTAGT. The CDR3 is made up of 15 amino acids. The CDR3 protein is CASSEQGHSNQPQHF. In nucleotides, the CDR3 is TGTGCCAGCAGTGAACAGGGCCATAGCAATCAGCCCCAGCATTTT.

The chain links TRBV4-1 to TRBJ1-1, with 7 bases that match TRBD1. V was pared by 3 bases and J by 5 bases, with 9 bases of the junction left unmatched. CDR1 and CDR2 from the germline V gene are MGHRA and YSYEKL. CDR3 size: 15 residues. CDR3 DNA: TGCGCCAGCAGCCACCCGAACAGGGGATGGACTGAAGCTTTCTTT. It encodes CASSHPNRGWTEAFF.

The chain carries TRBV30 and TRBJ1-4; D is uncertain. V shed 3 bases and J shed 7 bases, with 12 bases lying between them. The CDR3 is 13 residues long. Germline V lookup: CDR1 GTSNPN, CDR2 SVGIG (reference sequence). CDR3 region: CAWRRESTEKLFF. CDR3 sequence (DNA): TGTGCCTGGAGGAGGGAATCGACTGAAAAACTGTTTTTT.

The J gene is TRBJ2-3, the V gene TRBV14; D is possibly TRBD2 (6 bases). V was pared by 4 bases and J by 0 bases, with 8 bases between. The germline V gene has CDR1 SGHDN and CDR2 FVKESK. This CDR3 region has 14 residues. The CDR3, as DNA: TGTGCCAGCAGCCGGGACTCTAGCACAGATACGCAGTATTTT. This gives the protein CASSRDSSTDTQYF.

The CDR3 reads CAWSVSSDRDTYYEQYF. Written as DNA, the CDR3 is TGTGCCTGGAGTGTTTCGTCGGACCGGGACACATATTACGAGCAGTACTTC. The chain recombines TRBV30 with TRBJ2-7; D is possibly TRBD1 (6 bases). V dropped 0 bases and J dropped 4 bases, with 22 bases sitting between them. Germline CDR1 GTSNPN, CDR2 SVGIG (reference sequence). The CDR3 extends over 17 amino acids.

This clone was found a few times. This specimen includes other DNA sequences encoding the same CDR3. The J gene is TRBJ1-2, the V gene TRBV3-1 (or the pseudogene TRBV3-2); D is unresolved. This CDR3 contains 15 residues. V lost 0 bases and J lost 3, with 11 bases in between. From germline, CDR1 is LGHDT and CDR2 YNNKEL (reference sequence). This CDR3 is CASSQDDNSDYGYTF. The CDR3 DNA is TGTGCCAGCAGCCAAGATGACAACTCGGACTATGGCTACACCTTC.